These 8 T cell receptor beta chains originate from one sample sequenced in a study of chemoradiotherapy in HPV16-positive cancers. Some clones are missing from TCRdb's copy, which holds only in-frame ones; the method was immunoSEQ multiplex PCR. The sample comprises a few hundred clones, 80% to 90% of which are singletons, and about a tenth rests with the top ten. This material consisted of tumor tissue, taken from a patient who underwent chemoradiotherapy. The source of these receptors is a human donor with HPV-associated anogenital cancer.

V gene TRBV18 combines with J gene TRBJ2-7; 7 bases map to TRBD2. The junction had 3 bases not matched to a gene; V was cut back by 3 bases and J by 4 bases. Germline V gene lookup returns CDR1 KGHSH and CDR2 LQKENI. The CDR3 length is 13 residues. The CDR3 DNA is TGTGCCAGCTCACCCGGGACTACGTACGAGCAGTACTTC. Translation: CASSPGTTYEQYF.

The CDR3 region has the DNA TGCGCCAGCAGGGAGGCGGAGACCTACAATGAGCAGTTCTTC. It encodes CASREAETYNEQFF. This chain uses TRBV5-1 with TRBJ2-1; perhaps TRBD2 as D (5 bases). CDR3 length equals 14 residues. Germline-derived CDR1 and CDR2 are SGHRS and YFSETQ. V gave up 5 bases and J gave up 2 bases, with 11 bases separating them.

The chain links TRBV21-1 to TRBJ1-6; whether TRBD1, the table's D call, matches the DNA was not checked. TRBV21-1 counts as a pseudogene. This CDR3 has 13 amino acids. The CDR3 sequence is CASSGHRGSPLHF. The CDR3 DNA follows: TGTGCCAGCAGCGGTCACAGGGGATCACCCCTCCACTTT.

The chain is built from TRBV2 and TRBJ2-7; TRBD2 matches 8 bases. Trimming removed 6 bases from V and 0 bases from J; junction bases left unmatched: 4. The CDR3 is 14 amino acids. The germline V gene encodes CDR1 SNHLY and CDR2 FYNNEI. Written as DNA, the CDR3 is TGTGCCAGCAGAGAGGGGACTAGCTCCTACGAGCAGTACTTC. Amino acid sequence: CASREGTSSYEQYF.

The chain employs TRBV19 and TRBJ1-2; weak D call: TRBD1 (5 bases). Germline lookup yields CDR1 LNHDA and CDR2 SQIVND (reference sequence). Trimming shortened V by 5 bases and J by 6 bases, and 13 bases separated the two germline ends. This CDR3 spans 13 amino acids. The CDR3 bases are TGTGCCAGTAGTCGGGGACTCCTGGATGGCTACACCTTC. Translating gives CASSRGLLDGYTF.

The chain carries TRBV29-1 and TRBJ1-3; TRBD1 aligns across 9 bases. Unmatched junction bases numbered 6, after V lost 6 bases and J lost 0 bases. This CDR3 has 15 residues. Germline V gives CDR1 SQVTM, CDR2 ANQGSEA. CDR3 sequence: CSVGQDRGSGNTIYF. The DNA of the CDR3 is TGCAGCGTCGGGCAGGACAGGGGCTCTGGAAACACCATATATTTT.

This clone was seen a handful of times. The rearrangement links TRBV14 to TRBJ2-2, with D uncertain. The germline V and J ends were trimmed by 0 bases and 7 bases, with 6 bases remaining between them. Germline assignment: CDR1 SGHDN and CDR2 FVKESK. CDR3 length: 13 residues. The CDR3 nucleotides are TGTGCCAGCAGCCAAGATCTGGGCGGGGAGCTGTTTTTT. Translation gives CASSQDLGGELFF.

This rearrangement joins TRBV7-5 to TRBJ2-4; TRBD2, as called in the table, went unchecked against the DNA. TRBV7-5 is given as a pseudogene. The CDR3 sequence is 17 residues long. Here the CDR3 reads CARSPYSRAIAKNIQYF. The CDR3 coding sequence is TGTGCCAGAAGTCCCTACTCGCGGGCGATAGCCAAAAACATTCAGTACTTC.